This TCR beta chain comes out of a study of blood T cell repertoires in COVID-19. For the study at large: Both acute and convalescent COVID-19 samples were obtained from the United States, Italy and Spain. Sample material is recorded as cDNA or gDNA derived from T cells, B-cell-depleted T cells, or PBMCs.

Germline loops: CDR1 LNHDA, CDR2 SQIVND (reference sequence). The CDR3 has 14 amino acids. V gave up 6 bases and J gave up 3 bases, with 12 bases separating them. Original data processing: Amplified reference gene primers provided the basis for estimating nucleated cell counts. Repertoires were generated with immunoSEQ multiplex PCR, while TCRdb's copy carries only in-frame clones and drops some. V, J and clone size are taken as reported in that table, and D and trimming were inferred from the DNA itself. Found here are approximately 170,000 clones, approximately 83% of them singletons; the top ten hold under 2.5%.

Material for sequencing was peripheral blood. This TCR derives from a woman older than 75 with acute or convalescent COVID-19. V gene TRBV19 combines with J gene TRBJ1-5; D might be TRBD1 (5 bases). CDR3 sequence reads: CASRVQGSNQPQHF. The CDR3, as DNA: TGTGCCAGTAGGGTGCAGGGATCCAATCAGCCCCAGCATTTT.